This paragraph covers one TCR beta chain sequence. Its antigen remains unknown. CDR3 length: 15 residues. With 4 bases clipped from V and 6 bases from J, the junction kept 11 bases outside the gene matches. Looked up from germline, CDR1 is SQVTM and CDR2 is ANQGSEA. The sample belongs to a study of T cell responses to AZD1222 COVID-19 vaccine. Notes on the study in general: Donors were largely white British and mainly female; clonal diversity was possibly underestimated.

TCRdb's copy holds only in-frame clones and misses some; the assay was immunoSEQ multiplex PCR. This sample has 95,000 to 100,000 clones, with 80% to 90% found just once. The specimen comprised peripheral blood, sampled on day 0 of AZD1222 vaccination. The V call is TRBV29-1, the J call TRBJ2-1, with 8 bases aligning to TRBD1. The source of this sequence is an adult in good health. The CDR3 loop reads CSVVLPGGILNEQFF. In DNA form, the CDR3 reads TGCAGCGTTGTCCTACCAGGGGGCATTCTCAATGAGCAGTTCTTC.